This T cell receptor (beta chain) was captured in a study of blood T cell repertoires in COVID-19. The protocol was immunoSEQ multiplex PCR, while the TCRdb copy is restricted to in-frame clones and leaves out a portion. The repertoire holds 380,000 or so clones, with around 87% as singletons. Individuals aged roughly 18 to 100 years were recruited from about two dozen US areas. Recovered status in Cohort 3 required two negative PCRs, clearance, or symptom resolution. Unmatched junction bases numbered 8, after V lost 5 bases and J lost 3 bases. Germline CDR1 is MDHEN and CDR2 is SYDVKM. The CDR3 loop spans 15 amino acids.

The chain combines TRBV28 with TRBJ2-3; 7 bases map to TRBD1. Sequenced material: PBMCs or T cells enriched from blood (not recorded which). The clonotype originates from a young man who had recovered from COVID-19. CDR3 sequence (DNA): TGTGCCAGCAGTCCCCCCGGCAGGGGGACAGATACGCAGTATTTT. Translating it yields CASSPPGRGTDTQYF.